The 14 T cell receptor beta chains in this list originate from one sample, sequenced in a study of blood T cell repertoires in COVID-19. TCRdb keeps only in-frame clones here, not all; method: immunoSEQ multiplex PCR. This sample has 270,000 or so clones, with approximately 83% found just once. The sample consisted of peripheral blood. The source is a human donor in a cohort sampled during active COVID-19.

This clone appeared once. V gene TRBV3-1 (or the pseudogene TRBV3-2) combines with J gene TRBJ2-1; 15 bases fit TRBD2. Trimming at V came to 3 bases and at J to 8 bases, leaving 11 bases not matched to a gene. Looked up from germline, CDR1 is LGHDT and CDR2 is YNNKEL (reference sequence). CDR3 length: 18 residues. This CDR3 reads CASSQGIMGTSGRHEQFF. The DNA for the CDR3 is TGTGCCAGCAGCCAGGGTATAATGGGGACTAGCGGGAGGCATGAGCAGTTCTTC.

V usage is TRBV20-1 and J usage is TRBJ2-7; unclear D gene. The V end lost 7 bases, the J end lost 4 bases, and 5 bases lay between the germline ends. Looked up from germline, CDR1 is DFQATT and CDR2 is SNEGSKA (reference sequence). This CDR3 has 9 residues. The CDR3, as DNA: TGCAGTGTATCGTACGAGCAGTACTTC. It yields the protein CSVSYEQYF.

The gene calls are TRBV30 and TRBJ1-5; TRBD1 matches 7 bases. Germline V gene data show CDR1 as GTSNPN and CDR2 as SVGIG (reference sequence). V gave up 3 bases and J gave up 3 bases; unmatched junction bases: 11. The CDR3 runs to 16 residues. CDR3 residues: CAWRDNWGTVNQPQHF. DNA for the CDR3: TGTGCCTGGAGGGATAACTGGGGGACAGTCAATCAGCCCCAGCATTTT.

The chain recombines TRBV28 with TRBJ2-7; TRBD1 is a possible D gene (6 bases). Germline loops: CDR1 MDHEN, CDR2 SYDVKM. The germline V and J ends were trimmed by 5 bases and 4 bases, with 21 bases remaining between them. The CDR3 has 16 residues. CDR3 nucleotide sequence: TGTGCCAGCAGTCTCCTTCCCGGGACACTATCGTACGAGCAGTACTTC. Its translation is CASSLLPGTLSYEQYF.

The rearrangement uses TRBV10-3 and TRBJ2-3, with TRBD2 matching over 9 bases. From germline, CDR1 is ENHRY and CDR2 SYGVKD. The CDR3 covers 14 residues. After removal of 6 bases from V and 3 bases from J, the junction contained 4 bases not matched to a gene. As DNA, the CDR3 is TGTGCCATCAGCCTAGCGGGAAGAACAGATACGCAGTATTTT. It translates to CAISLAGRTDTQYF.

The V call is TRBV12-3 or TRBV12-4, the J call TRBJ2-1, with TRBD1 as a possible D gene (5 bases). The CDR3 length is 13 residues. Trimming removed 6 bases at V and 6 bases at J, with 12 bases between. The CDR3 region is CASSEPTGNEQFF. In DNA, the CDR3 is TGTGCCAGCAGCGAACCCACAGGCAATGAGCAGTTCTTC.

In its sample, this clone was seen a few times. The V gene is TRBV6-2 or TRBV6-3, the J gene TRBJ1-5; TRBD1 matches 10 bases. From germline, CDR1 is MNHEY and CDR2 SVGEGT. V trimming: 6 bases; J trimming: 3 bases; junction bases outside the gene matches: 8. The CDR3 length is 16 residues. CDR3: CASRPTGQGINQPQHF. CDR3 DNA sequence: TGTGCCAGCAGGCCTACGGGACAGGGGATCAATCAGCCCCAGCATTTT.

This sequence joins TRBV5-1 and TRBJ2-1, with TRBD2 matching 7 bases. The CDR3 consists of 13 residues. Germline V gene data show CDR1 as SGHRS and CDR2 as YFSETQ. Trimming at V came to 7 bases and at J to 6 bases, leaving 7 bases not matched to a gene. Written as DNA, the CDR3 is TGCGCCAGCCGGCTAGCGGAGATCAATGAGCAGTTCTTC. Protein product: CASRLAEINEQFF.

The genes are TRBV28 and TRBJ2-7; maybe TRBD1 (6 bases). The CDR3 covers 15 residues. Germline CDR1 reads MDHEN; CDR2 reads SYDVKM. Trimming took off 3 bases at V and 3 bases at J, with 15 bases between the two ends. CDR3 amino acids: CASSFPRDTFYEQYF. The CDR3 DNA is TGTGCCAGCAGTTTCCCCCGGGACACTTTCTACGAGCAGTACTTC.

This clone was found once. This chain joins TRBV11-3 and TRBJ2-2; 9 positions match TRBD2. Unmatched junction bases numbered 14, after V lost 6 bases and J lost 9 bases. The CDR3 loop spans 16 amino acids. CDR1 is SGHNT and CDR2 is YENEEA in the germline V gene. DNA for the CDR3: TGTGCCAGCAGTCTTAGCGGGAGCGGTATTAACCGGGAGCTGTTTTTT. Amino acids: CASSLSGSGINRELFF.

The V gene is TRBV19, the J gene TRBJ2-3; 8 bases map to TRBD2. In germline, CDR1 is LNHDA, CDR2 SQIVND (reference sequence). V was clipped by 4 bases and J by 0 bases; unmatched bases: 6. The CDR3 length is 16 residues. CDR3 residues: CASSSSGVPSTDTQYF. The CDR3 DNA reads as TGTGCCAGTAGTAGTAGCGGGGTGCCTAGCACAGATACGCAGTATTTT.

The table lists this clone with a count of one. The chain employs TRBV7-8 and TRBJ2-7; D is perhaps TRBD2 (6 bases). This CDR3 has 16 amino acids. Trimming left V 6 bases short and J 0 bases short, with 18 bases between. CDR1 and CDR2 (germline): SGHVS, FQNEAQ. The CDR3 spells CASSFGTPGSSYEQYF. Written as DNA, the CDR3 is TGTGCCAGCAGTTTCGGGACTCCCGGAAGCTCCTACGAGCAGTACTTC.

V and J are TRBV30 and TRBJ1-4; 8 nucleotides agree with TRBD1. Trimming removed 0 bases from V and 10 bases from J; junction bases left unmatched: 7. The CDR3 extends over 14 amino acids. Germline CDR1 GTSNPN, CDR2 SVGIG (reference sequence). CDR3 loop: CAWSVQGVLGKLFF. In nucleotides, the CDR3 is TGTGCCTGGAGTGTACAGGGGGTTTTGGGAAAACTGTTTTTT.

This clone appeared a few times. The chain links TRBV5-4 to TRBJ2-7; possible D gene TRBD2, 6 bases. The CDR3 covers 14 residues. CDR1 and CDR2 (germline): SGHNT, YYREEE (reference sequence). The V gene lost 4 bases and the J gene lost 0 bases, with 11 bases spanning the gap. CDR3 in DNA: TGTGCCAGCAGCAGGGACTTAGTCTCCTACGAGCAGTACTTC. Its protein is CASSRDLVSYEQYF. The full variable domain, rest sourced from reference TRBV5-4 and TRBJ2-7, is ETGVTQSPTHLIKTRGQQVTLRCSSQSGHNTVSWYQQALGQGPQFIFQYYREEENGRGNFPPRFSGLQFPNYSSELNVNALELDDSALYLCASSRDLVSYEQYFGPGTRLTVT.